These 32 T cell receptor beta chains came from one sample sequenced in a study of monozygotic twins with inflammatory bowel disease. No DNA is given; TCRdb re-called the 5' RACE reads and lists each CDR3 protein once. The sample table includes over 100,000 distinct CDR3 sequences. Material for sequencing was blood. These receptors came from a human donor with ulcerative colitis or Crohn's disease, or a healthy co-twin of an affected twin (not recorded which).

The CDR3 sequence is CASSLTTGVYNQPQHF. This chain joins TRBV7-2 and TRBJ1-5; the TCRdb call, TRBD1, lacks DNA for checking. The CDR3 is 16 amino acids. From germline, CDR1 is SGHTA and CDR2 FQGNSA.

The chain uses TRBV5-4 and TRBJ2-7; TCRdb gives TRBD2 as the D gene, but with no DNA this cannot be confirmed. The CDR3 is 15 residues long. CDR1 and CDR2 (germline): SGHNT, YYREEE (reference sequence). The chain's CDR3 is CASSEPASGSDEQYF.

The CDR3 sequence is CASSHFPGLAGDKNIQYF. The chain recombines TRBV5-1 with TRBJ2-4; TCRdb's D call of TRBD2 is untestable without DNA. This CDR3 is built from 18 residues. Germline values: CDR1 SGHRS, CDR2 YFSETQ.

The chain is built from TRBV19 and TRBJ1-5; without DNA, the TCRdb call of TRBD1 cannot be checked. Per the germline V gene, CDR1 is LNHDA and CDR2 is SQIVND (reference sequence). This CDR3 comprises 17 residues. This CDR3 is CASTKRNRDGINQPQHF.

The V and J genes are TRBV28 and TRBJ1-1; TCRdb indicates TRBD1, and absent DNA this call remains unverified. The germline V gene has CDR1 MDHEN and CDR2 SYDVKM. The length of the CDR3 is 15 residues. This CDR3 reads CASSSVGQGGTEAFF. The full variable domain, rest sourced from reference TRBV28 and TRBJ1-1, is DVKVTQSSRYLVKRTGEKVFLECVQDMDHENMFWYRQDPGLGLRLIYFSYDVKMKEKGDIPEGYSVSREKKERFSLILESASTNQTSMYLCASSSVGQGGTEAFFGQGTRLTVV.

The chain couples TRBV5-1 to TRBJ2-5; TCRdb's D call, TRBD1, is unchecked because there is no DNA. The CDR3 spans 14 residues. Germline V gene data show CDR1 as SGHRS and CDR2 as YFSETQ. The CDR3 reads CASSLATGAETQYF.

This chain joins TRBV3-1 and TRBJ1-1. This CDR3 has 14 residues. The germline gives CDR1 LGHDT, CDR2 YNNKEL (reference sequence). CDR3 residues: CASSQDLQYTEAFF.

CDR3 in amino acids: CASSYSYSGVSSADTQYF. This chain joins TRBV6-5 and TRBJ2-3; TCRdb lists TRBD1, though no DNA is available to test this call. Germline assignment: CDR1 MNHEY and CDR2 SVGAGI. This CDR3 spans 18 amino acids.

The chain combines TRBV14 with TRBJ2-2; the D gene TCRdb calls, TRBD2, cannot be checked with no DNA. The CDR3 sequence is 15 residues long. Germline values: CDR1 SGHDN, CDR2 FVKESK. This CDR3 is CASSQDGRPGRELFF.

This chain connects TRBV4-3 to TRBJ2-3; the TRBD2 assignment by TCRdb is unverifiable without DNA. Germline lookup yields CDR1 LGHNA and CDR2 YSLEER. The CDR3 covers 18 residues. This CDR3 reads CASSQDLNSAIFTDTQYF.

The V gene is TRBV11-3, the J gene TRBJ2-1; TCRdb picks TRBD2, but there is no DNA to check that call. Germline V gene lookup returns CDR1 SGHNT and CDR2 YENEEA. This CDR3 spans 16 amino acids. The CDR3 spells CASSPRTSGRHNEQFF.

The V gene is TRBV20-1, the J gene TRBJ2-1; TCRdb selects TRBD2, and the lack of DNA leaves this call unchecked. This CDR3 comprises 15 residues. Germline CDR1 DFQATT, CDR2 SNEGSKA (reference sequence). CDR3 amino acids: CSAIRRTSGSNEQFF.

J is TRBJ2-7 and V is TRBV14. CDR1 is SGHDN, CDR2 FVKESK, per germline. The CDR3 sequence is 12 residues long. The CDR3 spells CASSRLYYEQYF.

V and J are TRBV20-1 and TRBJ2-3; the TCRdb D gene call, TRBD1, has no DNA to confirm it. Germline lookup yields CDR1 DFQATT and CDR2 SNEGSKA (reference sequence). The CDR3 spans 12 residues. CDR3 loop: CSARRQGGTQYF.

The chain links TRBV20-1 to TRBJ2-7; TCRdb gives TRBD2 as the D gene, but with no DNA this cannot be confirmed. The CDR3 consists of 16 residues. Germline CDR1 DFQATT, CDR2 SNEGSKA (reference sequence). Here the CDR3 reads CSARRGVAGGPHEQYF.

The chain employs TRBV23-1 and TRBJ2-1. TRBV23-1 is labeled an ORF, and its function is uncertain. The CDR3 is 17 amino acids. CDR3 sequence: CASSQSESWLFSVEQFF.

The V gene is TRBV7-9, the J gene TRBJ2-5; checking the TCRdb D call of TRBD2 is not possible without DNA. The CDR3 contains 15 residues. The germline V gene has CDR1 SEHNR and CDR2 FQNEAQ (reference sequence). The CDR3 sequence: CASSLTGRARETQYF.

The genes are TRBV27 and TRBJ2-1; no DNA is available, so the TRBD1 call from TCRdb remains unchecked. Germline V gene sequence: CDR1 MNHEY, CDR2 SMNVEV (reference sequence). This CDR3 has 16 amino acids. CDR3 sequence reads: CASINPTGGGYNEQFF.

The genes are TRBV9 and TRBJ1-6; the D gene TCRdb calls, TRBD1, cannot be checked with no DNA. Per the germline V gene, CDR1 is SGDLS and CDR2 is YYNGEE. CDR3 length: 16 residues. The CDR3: CASSVGLGVTNSPLHF. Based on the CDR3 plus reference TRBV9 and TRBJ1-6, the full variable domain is DSGVTQTPKHLITATGQRVTLRCSPRSGDLSVYWYQQSLDQGLQFLIQYYNGEERAKGNILERFSAQQFPDLHSELNLSSLELGDSALYFCASSVGLGVTNSPLHFGNGTRLTVT.

The CDR3 is CASRLGGASQGGSYNEQFF. The rearrangement joins TRBV5-1 to TRBJ2-1; checking the TCRdb D call of TRBD1 is not possible without DNA. The CDR3 is 19 amino acids. CDR1 is SGHRS, CDR2 YFSETQ, per germline.

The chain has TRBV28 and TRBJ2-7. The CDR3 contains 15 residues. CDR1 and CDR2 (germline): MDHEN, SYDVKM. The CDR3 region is CASSLSGVSSYEQYF.

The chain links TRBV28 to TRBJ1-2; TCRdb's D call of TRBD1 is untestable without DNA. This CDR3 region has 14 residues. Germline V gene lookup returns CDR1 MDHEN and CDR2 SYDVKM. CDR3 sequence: CASSTGTGLYGYTF.

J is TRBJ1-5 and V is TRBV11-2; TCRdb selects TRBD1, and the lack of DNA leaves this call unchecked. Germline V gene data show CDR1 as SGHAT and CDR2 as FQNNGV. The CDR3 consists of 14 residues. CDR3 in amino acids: CASSLQGSNQPQHF.

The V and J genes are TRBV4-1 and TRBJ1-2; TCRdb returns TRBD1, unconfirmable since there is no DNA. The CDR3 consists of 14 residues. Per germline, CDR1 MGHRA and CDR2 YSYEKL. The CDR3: CASSQGEGGPGYTF.

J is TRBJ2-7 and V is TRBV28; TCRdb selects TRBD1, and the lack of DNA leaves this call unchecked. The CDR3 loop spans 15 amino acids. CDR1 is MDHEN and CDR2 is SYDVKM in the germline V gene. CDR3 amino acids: CASSLVAGAPYEQYF.

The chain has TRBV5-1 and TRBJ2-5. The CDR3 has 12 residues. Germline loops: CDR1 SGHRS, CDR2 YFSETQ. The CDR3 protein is CASSGQQETQYF.

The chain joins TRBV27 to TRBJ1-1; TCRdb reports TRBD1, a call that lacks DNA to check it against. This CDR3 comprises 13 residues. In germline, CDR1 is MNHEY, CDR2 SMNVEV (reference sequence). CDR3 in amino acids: CASSLSVQDEAFF.

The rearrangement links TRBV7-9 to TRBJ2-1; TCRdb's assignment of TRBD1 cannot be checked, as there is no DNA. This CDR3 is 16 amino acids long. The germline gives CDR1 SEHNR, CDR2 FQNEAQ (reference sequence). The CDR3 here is CASSSFPGQGYNEQFF.

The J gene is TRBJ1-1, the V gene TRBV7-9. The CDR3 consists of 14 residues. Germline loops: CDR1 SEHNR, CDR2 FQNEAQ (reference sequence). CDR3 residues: CASSPLRGGTEAFF.

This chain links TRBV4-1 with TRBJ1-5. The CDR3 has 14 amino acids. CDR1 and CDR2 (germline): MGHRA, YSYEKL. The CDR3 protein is CASSPHRSNQPQHF.

CDR3 loop: CASSSTRAFYNEQFF. V usage is TRBV6-2 or TRBV6-3 and J usage is TRBJ2-1; there is no DNA to check the TCRdb D call of TRBD2. The CDR3 is 15 amino acids. Germline V gene lookup returns CDR1 MNHEY and CDR2 SVGEGT.

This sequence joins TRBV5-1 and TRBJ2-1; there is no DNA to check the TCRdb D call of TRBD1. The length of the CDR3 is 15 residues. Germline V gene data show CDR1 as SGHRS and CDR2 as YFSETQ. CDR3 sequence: CASSSIGATYNEQFF.